This T cell receptor beta chain was documented in a study of cytomegalovirus exposure and HLA in healthy donors. Whole-study results and caveats: 16,951 TCR beta sequences were associated with HLA alleles at 0.05 false discovery rate in a later analysis. Later analysis associated a missense DCLRE1C variant with TCR beta V- and J-gene trimming.

The PCR ran on 60 Vbeta and 13 Jbeta primers. Some clones are missing from TCRdb's copy, which holds only in-frame ones; the method was immunoSEQ multiplex PCR. In the table there are 150,000 or so clones, approximately 81% of which are singletons. With regard to this clone: Its antigen is undetermined.

Germline-derived CDR1 and CDR2 are SGHRS and YFSETQ. The V and J ends lost 6 bases and 3 bases, in that order; junction bases with no gene match: 11. The CDR3 is 18 residues long. The clonotype comes from a female donor in good health and CMV-seronegative. The chain links TRBV5-1 to TRBJ2-3; 15 bases map to TRBD2. Sequenced: PBMCs. Here the CDR3 DNA reads TGCGCCAGCACTAACGGGGGACTAGCGGGGGGACAAACAGATACGCAGTATTTT. The encoded protein is CASTNGGLAGGQTDTQYF.